This section outlines one T cell receptor (beta chain) sequence together with its context. Its antigen is currently unknown. This CDR3 spans 14 amino acids. Germline V gene data show CDR1 as SGDLS and CDR2 as YYNGEE. The trim removed 0 bases at V and 14 bases at J, leaving 12 bases unmatched. These data are taken from a study of CD4 T cells in relation to SARS-CoV-2 and coronaviruses. Study overall: Of the patients, about 8 were male, a few female, two Hispanic.

Whole-study results and caveats: Crossreactivity was assessed only for spike protein, not other viral proteins. Crossreactive clones expanded significantly less to SARS-CoV-2 than monoreactive clones. According to naive versus memory sequencing, detected responses are memory recall, not newly primed.

The repertoire was sequenced with immunoSEQ multiplex PCR; TCRdb's copy has only in-frame clones and lacks some. The sample has 35,000 to 40,000 clones; 70% to 90% are singletons. The V and J genes are TRBV9 and TRBJ1-2; 8 bases are shared with TRBD1. The receptor comes from an adult with COVID-19. Specimen: memory CD4+ T cells from PBMCs. CDR3 DNA: TGTGCCAGCAGCGTAGACTGGACAGGGATCCCTCAGACCTTC. Its translation: CASSVDWTGIPQTF.